This T cell receptor beta chain comes out of a study of identical twins. In this sample, this clonotype turned up a few times. MiXCR, run by TCRdb on the 5' RACE reads, gives a single entry per CDR3 protein. The sample contains 18,000 or so distinct CDR3 sequences, just under 70% of which appear only once. This CDR3 is built from 14 residues. The germline V gene has CDR1 SQVTM and CDR2 ANQGSEA. This chain joins TRBV29-1 and TRBJ2-1, with 7 positions matching TRBD2. The clonotype comes from a woman aged 18 to 35 in good health. This table probably holds off-target reads from a library built for another chain. The sequencing input was memory (CD45RO+) T cells sorted from blood. The CDR3: CSLSPLAGSNEQFF. The CDR3 nucleotides read TGCAGTTTATCCCCTTTAGCGGGTTCCAATGAGCAGTTCTTC.